The source of this T cell receptor (beta chain) is a study of Ad26.COV2.S vaccination and SARS-CoV-2 variants. Treatment in this sample: around 19 received Ad26.COV2.S at low or high dose, single or two shots; 5 received placebo; per-sample allocation not given. The samples were gathered on day 63 after the first injection of vaccine or placebo. Profiled with immunoSEQ multiplex PCR; TCRdb holds only in-frame clones, not every one. Of about 410,000 clones in the sample, around 89% were seen once. Germline V gene data show CDR1 as SNHLY and CDR2 as FYNNEI. Trimming took 10 bases from V and 10 from J, leaving 17 bases between them. The length of the CDR3 is 13 residues.

The sequences come from peripheral blood, collected in a trial of Ad26.COV2.S vaccine versus placebo. This TCR was sampled from a person between 18 and 60 years old who received the Ad26.COV2.S COVID-19 vaccine or a placebo. This chain joins TRBV2 and TRBJ1-6; weak D call: TRBD1 (5 bases). The CDR3 nucleotides read TGTGCCACCACCGTGGGGGTACAGTCACCCCTCCACTTT. This encodes CATTVGVQSPLHF.